The clone carrying this T cell receptor beta chain occurred a few times. As yet, its antigen is unknown. The data stem from a study of T cells in Graves' hyperthyroidism and ophthalmopathy. The ends lost 7 bases at V and 3 bases at J; junction bases unmatched: 17. The germline gives CDR1 MNHNS, CDR2 SASEGT. The CDR3 sequence is 17 residues long. Study results and caveats: Model-based prediction identified ophthalmopathy a median approximately 6 months prior to its onset.

RNA transcripts served as the template for amplifying TCR beta CDR3 regions. The primer set for the first-round RT-PCR of the TCR CDR3 was HTBI. TCRdb itself ran the multiplex PCR reads through MiXCR, one entry per CDR3 protein. Among about 600,000 distinct CDR3 sequences listed, more than 15% were seen once. The sequenced sample consisted of blood. The receptor was derived from a middle-aged woman with Graves' ophthalmopathy. The J gene is TRBJ2-7, the V gene TRBV6-1; 8 bases map to TRBD2. The CDR3 sequence is CASIPGLVGANHYEQYF. CDR3 DNA sequence: TGTGCCAGCATCCCGGGACTAGTAGGAGCTAACCACTACGAGCAGTACTTC.